This T cell receptor beta chain is drawn from a study of prognosis after radiotherapy for stage I lung cancer. The overall study: Those with stage I non-small cell lung cancer who took part were enrolled between April 2018 and 2019. Patients received 3 to 5 SBRT fractions with a biologically effective dose of at least 100 Gy.

CDR1 and CDR2 from the germline V gene are SGHNT and YENEEA. CDR3 length: 18 residues. V dropped 2 bases and J dropped 2 bases, with 21 bases sitting between them. The table lists this clonotype with many counts. It was by two-round multiplex PCR that TCR beta CDR3 was amplified from genomic DNA. Gene-specific TRBV and TRBJ primers were used in PCR round one. MiXCR, run by TCRdb on the multiplex PCR reads, gives a single entry per CDR3 protein. The data contain about 17,000 distinct CDR3 sequences, roughly 30% of them singletons. This rearrangement joins TRBV11-3 to TRBJ2-5; D is tentatively TRBD1 or TRBD2 (7 bases each). The sequence came from a donor aged 50 or older with non-small cell lung cancer. The source material was PBMCs, sampled before or after stereotactic body radiation therapy (not recorded which). The CDR3 spells CASSLRGGWGGAQETQYF. CDR3 in DNA: TGTGCCAGCAGCTTAAGAGGGGGCTGGGGGGGAGCACAAGAGACCCAGTACTTC.